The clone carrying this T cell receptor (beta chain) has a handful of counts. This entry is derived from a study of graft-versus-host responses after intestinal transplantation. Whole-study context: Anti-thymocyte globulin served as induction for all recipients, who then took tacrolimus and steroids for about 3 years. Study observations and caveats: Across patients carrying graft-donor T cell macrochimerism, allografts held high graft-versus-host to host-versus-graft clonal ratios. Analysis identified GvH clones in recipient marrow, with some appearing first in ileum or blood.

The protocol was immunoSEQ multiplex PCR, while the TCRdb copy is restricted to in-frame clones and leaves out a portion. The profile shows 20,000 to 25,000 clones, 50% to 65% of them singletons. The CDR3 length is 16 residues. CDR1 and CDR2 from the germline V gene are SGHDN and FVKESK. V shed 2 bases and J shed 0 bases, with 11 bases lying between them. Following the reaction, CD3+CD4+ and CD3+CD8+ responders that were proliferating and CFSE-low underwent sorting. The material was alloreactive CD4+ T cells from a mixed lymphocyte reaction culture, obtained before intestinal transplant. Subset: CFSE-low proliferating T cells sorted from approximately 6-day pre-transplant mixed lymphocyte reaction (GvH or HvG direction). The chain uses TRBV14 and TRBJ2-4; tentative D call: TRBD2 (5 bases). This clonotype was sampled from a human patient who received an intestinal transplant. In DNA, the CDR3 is TGTGCCAGCAGCCAAAATGGAGGTTTAGCCAAAAACATTCAGTACTTC. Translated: CASSQNGGLAKNIQYF.